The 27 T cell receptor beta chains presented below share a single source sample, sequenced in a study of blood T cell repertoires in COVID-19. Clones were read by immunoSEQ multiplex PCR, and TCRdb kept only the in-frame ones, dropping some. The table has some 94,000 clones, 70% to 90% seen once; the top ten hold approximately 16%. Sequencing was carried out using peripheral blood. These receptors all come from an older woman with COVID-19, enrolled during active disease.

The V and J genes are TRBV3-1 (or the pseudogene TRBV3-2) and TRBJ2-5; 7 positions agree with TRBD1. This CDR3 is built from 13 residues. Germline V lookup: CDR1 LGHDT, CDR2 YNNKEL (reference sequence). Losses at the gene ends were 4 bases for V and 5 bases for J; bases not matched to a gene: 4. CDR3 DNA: TGTGCCAGCAGCCCGACAGGGTCCGAGACCCAGTACTTC. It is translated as CASSPTGSETQYF.

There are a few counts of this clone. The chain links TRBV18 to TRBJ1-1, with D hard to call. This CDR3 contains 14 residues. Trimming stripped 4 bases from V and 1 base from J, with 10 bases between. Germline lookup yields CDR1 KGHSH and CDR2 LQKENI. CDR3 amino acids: CASSLDAGNTEAFF. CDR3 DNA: TGTGCCAGCTCACTAGACGCAGGGAACACTGAAGCTTTCTTT.

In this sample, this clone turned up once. The CDR3 sequence: CSVGGGSPAPRETQYF. In DNA form, the CDR3 reads TGCAGCGTTGGGGGGGGTTCCCCGGCTCCCCGAGAGACCCAGTACTTC. The V gene is TRBV29-1, the J gene TRBJ2-5, with TRBD2 matching over 7 bases. The V and J ends lost 4 bases and 4 bases, in that order; junction bases with no gene match: 15. Germline V gene data show CDR1 as SQVTM and CDR2 as ANQGSEA. The CDR3 runs to 16 residues. The variable domain in full, with the rest retrieved from reference TRBV29-1 and TRBJ2-5, is SAVISQKPSRDICQRGTSLTIQCQVDSQVTMMFWYRQQPGQSLTLIATANQGSEATYESGFVIDKFPISRPNLTFSTLTVSNMSPEDSSIYLCSVGGGSPAPRETQYFGPGTRLLVL.

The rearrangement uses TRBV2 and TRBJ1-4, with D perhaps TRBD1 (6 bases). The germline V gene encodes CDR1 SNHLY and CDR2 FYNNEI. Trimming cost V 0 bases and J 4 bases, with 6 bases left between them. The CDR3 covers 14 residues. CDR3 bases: TGTGCCAGCAGTGAAGCCAGGGGTAATGAAAAACTGTTTTTT. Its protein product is CASSEARGNEKLFF.

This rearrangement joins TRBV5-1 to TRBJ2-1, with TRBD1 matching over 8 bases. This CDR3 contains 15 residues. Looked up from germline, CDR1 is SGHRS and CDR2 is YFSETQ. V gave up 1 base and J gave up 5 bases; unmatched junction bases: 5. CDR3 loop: CASSLTGQDDNEQFF. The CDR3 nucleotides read TGCGCCAGCAGCTTGACGGGACAGGACGACAATGAGCAGTTCTTC.

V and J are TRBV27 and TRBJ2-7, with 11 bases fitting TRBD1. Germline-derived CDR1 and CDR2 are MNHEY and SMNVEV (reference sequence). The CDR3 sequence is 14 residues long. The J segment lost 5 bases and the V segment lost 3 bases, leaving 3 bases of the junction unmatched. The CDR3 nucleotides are TGTGCCAGCAGTTTTCCGGGACAGGGGGACGAGCAGTACTTC. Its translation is CASSFPGQGDEQYF.

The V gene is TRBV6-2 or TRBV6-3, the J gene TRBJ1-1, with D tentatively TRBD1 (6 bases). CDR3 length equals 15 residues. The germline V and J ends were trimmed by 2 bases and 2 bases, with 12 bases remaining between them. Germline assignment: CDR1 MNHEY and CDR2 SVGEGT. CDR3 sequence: CASSYAQGFNTEAFF. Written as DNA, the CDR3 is TGTGCCAGCAGTTACGCACAGGGCTTCAACACTGAAGCTTTCTTT.

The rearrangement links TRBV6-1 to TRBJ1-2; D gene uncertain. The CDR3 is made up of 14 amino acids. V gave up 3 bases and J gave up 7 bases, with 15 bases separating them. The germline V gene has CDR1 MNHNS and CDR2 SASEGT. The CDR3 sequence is CASSDRGGRGGYTF. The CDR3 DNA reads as TGTGCCAGCAGTGATCGTGGAGGGAGAGGTGGCTACACCTTC.

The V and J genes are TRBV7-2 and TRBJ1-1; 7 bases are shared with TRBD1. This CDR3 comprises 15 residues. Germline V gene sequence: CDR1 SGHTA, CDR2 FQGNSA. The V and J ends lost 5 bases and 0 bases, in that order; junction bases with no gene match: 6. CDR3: CASSLSGTVNTEAFF. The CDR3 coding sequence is TGTGCCAGCAGCCTTTCCGGGACAGTGAACACTGAAGCTTTCTTT.

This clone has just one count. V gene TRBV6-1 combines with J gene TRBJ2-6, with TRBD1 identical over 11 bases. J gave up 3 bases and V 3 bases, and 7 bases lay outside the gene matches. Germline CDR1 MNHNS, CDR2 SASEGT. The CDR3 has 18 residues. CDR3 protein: CASSEPGQGAGGANVLTF. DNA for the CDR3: TGTGCCAGCAGTGAGCCCGGACAGGGGGCGGGTGGGGCCAACGTCCTGACTTTC.

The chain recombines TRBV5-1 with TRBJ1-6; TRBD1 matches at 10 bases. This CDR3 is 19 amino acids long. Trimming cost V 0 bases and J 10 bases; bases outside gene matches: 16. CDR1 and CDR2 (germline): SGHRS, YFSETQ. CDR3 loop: CASSLDGVTGGSKRSPLHF. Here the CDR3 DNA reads TGCGCCAGCAGCTTGGACGGAGTGACAGGGGGCTCCAAAAGGTCACCCCTCCACTTT.

CDR3 residues: CASSQDPGRLKRYEQYF. CDR3 DNA: TGCGCCAGCAGCCAAGATCCCGGCAGACTAAAGCGCTACGAGCAGTACTTC. The rearrangement uses TRBV4-1 and TRBJ2-7, with a tentative D call TRBD2 (5 bases). The V end was cut by 0 bases, the J end by 3 bases, with 18 bases between. Germline CDR1 MGHRA, CDR2 YSYEKL. This CDR3 has 17 residues.

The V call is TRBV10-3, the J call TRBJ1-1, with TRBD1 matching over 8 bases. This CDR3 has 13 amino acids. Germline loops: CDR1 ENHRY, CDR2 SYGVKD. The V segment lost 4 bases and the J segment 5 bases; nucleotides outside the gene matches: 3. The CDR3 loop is CAISVQGVTEAFF. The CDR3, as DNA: TGTGCCATCAGTGTACAGGGGGTGACTGAAGCTTTCTTT.

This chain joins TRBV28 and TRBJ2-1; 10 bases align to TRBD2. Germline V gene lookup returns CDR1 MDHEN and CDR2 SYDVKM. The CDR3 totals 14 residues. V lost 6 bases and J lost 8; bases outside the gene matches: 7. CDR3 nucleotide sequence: TGTGCCAGCAGCGGTAGCGGGGGGAGGTATGAGCAGTTCTTC. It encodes CASSGSGGRYEQFF.

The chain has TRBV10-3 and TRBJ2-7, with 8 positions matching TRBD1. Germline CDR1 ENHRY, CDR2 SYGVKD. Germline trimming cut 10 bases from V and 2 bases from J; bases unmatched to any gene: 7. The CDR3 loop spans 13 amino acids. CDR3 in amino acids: CATRTGPTYEQYF. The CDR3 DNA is TGTGCCACTCGGACAGGGCCTACCTACGAGCAGTACTTC.

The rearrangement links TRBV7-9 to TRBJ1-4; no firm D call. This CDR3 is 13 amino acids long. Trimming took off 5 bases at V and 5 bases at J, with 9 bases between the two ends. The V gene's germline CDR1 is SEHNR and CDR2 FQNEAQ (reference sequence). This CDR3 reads CASSVNQNEKLFF. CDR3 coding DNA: TGTGCCAGCAGCGTGAATCAGAATGAAAAACTGTTTTTT.

The CDR3 spells CASSPPGDRGNGYTF. The CDR3 nucleotides are TGTGCCAGCAGCCCCCCCGGGGACAGGGGGAACGGCTACACCTTC. V usage is TRBV7-2 and J usage is TRBJ1-2; 11 bases are shared with TRBD1. CDR3 length: 15 residues. The germline V gene encodes CDR1 SGHTA and CDR2 FQGNSA. V lost 5 bases, J lost 8 bases, and 10 bases stayed unmatched.

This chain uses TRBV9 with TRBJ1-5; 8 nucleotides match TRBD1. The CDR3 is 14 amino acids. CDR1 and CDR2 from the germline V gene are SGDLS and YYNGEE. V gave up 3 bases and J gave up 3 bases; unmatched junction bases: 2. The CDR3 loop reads CASSAGGINQPQHF. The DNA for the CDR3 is TGTGCCAGCAGCGCAGGGGGCATCAATCAGCCCCAGCATTTT.

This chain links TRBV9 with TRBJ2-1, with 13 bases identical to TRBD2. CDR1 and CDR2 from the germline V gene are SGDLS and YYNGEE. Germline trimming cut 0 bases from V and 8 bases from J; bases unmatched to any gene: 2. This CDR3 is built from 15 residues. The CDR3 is CASSVELAGGHEQFF. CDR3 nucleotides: TGTGCCAGCAGCGTAGAACTAGCGGGGGGGCATGAGCAGTTCTTC.

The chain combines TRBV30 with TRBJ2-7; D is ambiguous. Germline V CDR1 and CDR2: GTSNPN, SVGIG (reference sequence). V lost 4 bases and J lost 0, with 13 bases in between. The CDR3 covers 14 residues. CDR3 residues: CAWNRRPNSYEQYF. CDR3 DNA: TGTGCCTGGAATCGCAGGCCCAACTCCTACGAGCAGTACTTC.

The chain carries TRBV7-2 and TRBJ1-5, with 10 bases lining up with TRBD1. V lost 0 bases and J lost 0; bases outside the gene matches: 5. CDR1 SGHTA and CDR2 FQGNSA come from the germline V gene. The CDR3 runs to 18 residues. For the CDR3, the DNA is TGTGCCAGCAGCTTAGCCGGGACAGGGGTCTATAGCAATCAGCCCCAGCATTTT. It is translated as CASSLAGTGVYSNQPQHF.

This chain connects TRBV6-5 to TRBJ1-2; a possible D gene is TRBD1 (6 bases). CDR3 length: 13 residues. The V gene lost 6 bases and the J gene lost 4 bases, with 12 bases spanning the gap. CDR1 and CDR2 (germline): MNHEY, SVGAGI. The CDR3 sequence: CASSKQGTYGYTF. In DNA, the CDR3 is TGTGCCAGCAGCAAACAGGGTACCTATGGCTACACCTTC.

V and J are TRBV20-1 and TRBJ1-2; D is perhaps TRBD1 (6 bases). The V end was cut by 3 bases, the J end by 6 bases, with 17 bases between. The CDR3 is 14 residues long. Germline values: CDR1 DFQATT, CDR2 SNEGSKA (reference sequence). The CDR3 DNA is TGCAGTGCTAGTGGGGGGGGCACTCCCAATGGCTACACCTTC. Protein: CSASGGGTPNGYTF.

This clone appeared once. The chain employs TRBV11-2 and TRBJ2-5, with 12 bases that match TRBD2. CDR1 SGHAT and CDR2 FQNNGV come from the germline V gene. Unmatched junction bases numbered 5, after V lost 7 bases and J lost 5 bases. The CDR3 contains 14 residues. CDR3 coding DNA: TGTGCCAGCAACGGACTAGCGGGGATGGAGACCCAGTACTTC. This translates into CASNGLAGMETQYF.

In nucleotides, the CDR3 is TGTGCCAGCAGCTTCCAGGGGGGATGGGATGAAAAACTGTTTTTT. This codes for CASSFQGGWDEKLFF. This chain links TRBV6-5 with TRBJ1-4; 7 positions agree with TRBD1. The germline gives CDR1 MNHEY, CDR2 SVGAGI. The CDR3 contains 15 residues. The V and J ends lost 6 bases and 6 bases, in that order; junction bases with no gene match: 10.

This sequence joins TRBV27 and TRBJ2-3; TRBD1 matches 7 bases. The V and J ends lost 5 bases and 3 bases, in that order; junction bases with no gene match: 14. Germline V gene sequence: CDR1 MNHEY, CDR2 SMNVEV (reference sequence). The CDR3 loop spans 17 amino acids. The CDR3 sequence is CASSPPRQGSATDTQYF. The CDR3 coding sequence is TGTGCCAGCAGTCCACCTCGACAGGGTTCAGCGACAGATACGCAGTATTTT.

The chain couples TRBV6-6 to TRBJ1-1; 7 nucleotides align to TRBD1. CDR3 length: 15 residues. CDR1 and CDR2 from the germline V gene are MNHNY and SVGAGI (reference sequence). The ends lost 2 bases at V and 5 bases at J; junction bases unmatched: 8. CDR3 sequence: CASSYMGQPPTEAFF. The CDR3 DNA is TGTGCCAGCAGTTACATGGGACAGCCGCCAACTGAAGCTTTCTTT.